This entry describes one T cell receptor (beta chain). Its antigen remains unknown. The sample belongs to a study of graft-versus-host responses after intestinal transplantation. Across the whole study: Transplants given to recipients were multivisceral, liver-intestinal, or isolated intestinal. Anti-thymocyte globulin was used for induction in all recipients, who then took tacrolimus and steroids for two to four years.

The V gene lost 2 bases and the J gene lost 5 bases, with 5 bases spanning the gap. The CDR3 has 12 amino acids. Per germline, CDR1 SGDLS and CDR2 YYNGEE. Overall study results and limits: The highest levels of circulating GvH clones went along with early declines in HvG clones after transplant.

Repertoires were generated with immunoSEQ multiplex PCR, while TCRdb's copy carries only in-frame clones and drops some. Of 70,000 to 80,000 clones listed, roughly 91% were seen once; the top ten hold 1.3%. The source of this sequence is a human donor who received an intestinal transplant. Sequenced here: unstimulated CD8+ T cells sorted from spleen or lymph node cells, sampled before intestinal transplant. This chain joins TRBV9 and TRBJ2-1, with unresolved D. The CDR3 sequence is CASSVTDNEQFF. CDR3 in DNA: TGTGCCAGCAGCGTCACAGACAATGAGCAGTTCTTC.